This TCR beta chain was profiled in a study of cytomegalovirus exposure and HLA in healthy donors. General study findings and limits: The study put roughly 160 TCR beta chains on its list as cytomegalovirus-associated.

Concerning this clone: Its cognate antigen is unknown.

The CDR3 runs to 12 residues. CDR1 is MNHEY and CDR2 is SMNVEV in the germline V gene (reference sequence). V lost 6 bases and J lost 5, with 8 bases in between. Here immunoSEQ multiplex PCR was the method, and the copy in TCRdb shows in-frame clones only, minus some. The top ten clones hold 0.7% to 0.9% of a sample with roughly 100,000 clones, about 95% of them seen once. Source material: PBMCs. This rearrangement joins TRBV27 to TRBJ1-5; D is perhaps TRBD1 (5 bases). This clonotype was sampled from a woman younger than 30 in good health and CMV-seronegative. The CDR3 bases are TGTGCCAGCAGGGGGGGGGATCAGCCCCAGCATTTT. It is translated as CASRGGDQPQHF.